The T cell receptor (beta chain) described here comes from a study of human T cells and chemical hapten exposure. Germline V CDR1 and CDR2: SGHTA, FQGNSA. The length of the CDR3 is 13 residues. V was clipped by 6 bases and J by 1 base, with 9 bases between them. Time point in this sample: patch test 3, about 24 weeks after DPC sensitization. Treatment indicated: therapeutic diphenylcyclopropenone sensitization with weekly scalp DPC. TCRdb re-called the RACE reads with MiXCR, one entry per CDR3 protein. Here the sample spans around 85,000 distinct CDR3 sequences, 10% to 15% being singletons. The gene calls are TRBV7-2 and TRBJ1-1; D gene uncertain. The specimen was whole blood, collected in connection with sensitization to the hapten diphenylcyclopropenone (DPC). The source is a woman between 45 and 60 years old with alopecia areata. Some clones in this sample may be carry-over from other donors' samples. In nucleotides, the CDR3 is TGTGCCAGCAGTGCGAGAAGGAACACTGAAGCTTTCTTT. Residues: CASSARRNTEAFF.